This section outlines one T cell receptor (beta chain) sequence together with its context. This sample was taken from a study of blood T cell repertoires in COVID-19. About the research overall: PBMCs, B-cell-depleted T cells, or T cells were the source of the cDNA or gDNA that made up the material.

V gave up 4 bases and J gave up 8 bases, with 19 bases separating them. This CDR3 region has 15 residues. The germline CDR1 and CDR2 sequences are WNHNN and SYGVQD (reference sequence). How the authors handled the data: It was from reference gene primer amplification that nucleated cell counts were estimated. Here immunoSEQ multiplex PCR was the method, and the copy in TCRdb shows in-frame clones only, minus some. The V and J calls and clone size are taken from that table; D and trimming were inferred from the DNA. The sample has about 380,000 clones; approximately 80% are singletons. Source material: peripheral blood. This sequence originates from a human donor with acute or convalescent COVID-19. The donor label of this sample is uncertain. This rearrangement joins TRBV10-1 to TRBJ2-3; tentative D call: TRBD1 (6 bases). CDR3 sequence (DNA): TGCGCCAGCAGTGTCGGAACAGGGCTGAGAAGTACGCAGTATTTT. Its protein is CASSVGTGLRSTQYF.